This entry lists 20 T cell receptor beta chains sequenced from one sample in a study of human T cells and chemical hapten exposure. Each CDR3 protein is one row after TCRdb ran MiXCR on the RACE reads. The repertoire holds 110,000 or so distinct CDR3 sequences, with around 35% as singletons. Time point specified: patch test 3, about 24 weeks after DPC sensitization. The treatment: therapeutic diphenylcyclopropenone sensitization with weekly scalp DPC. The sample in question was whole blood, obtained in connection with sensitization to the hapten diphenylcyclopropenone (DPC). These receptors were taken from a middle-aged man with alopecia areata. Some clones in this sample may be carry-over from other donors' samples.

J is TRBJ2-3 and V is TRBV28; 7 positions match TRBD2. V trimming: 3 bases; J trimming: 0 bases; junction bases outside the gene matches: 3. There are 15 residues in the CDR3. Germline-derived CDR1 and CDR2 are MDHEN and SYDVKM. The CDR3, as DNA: TGTGCCAGCAGTTTGGGGGGAGGGAGCACAGATACGCAGTATTTT. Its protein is CASSLGGGSTDTQYF.

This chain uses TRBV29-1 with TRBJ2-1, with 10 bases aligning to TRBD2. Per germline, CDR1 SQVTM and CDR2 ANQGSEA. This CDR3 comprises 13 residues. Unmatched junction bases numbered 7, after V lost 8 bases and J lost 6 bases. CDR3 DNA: TGCAGCCACTTAGCGGGAGGACGCAATGAGCAGTTCTTC. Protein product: CSHLAGGRNEQFF.

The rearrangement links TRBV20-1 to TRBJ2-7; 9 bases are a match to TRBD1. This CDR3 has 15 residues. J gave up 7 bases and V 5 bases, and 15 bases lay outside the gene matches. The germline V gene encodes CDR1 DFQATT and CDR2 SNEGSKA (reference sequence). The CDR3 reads CSASGTGGDDPEQYF. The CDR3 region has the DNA TGCAGTGCTTCCGGTACAGGGGGCGACGACCCGGAGCAGTACTTC.

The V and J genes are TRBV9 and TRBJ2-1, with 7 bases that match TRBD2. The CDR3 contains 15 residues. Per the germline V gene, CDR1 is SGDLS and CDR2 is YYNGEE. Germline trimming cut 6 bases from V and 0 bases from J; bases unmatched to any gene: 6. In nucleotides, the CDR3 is TGTGCCAGCACTGTCGGCGGGAGCTCCTACAATGAGCAGTTCTTC. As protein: CASTVGGSSYNEQFF.

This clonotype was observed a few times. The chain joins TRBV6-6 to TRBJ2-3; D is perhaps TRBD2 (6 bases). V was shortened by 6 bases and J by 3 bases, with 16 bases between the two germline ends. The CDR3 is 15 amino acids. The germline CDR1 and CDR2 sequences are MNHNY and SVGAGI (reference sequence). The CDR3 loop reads CASRRRAEGTDTQYF. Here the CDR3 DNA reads TGTGCCAGCAGGCGGCGGGCGGAGGGAACAGATACGCAGTATTTT.

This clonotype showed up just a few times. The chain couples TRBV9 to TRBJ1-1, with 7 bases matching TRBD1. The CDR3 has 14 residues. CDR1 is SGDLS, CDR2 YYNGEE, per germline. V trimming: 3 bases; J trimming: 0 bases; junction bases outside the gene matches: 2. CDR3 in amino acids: CASSATGLNTEAFF. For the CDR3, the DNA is TGTGCCAGCAGCGCGACAGGGCTGAACACTGAAGCTTTCTTT. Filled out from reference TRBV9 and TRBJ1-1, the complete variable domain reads DSGVTQTPKHLITATGQRVTLRCSPRSGDLSVYWYQQSLDQGLQFLIQYYNGEERAKGNILERFSAQQFPDLHSELNLSSLELGDSALYFCASSATGLNTEAFFGQGTRLTVV.

The CDR3 is CATSRTTSGSSGANVLTF. In DNA form, the CDR3 reads TGTGCCACCAGCAGGACCACTAGCGGGAGCTCTGGGGCCAACGTCCTGACTTTC. The chain combines TRBV15 with TRBJ2-6; 11 nucleotides line up with TRBD2. Germline CDR1 reads LNHNV; CDR2 reads YYDKDF (reference sequence). This CDR3 has 18 residues. V gave up 3 bases and J gave up 0 bases; unmatched junction bases: 4.

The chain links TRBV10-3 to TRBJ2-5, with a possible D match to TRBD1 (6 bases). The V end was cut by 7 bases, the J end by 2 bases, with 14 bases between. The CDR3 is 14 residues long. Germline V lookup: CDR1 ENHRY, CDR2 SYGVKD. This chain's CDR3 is CAINARGQQETQYF. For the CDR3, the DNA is TGTGCCATCAATGCCAGGGGACAACAAGAGACCCAGTACTTC.

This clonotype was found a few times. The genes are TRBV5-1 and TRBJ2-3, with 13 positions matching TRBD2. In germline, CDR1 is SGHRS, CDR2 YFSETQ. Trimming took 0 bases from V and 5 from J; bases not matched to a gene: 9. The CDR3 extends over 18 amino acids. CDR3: CASSLGLAGGRGEDTQYF. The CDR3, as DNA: TGCGCCAGCAGCTTGGGACTAGCGGGAGGCCGGGGTGAAGATACGCAGTATTTT.

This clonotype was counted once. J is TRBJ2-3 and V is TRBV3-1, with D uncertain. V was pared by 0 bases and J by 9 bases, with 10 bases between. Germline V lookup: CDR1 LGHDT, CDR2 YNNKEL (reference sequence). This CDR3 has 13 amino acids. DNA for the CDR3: TGTGCCAGCAGCCAAGATCGTTTAGCCACGCAGTATTTT. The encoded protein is CASSQDRLATQYF.

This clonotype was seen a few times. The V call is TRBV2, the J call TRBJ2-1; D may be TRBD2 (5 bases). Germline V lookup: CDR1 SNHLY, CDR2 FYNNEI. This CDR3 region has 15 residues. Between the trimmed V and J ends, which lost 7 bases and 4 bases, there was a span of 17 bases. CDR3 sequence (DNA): TGTGCCAGCACCATTGGGCTAGCCGATTACAATGAGCAGTTCTTC. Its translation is CASTIGLADYNEQFF.

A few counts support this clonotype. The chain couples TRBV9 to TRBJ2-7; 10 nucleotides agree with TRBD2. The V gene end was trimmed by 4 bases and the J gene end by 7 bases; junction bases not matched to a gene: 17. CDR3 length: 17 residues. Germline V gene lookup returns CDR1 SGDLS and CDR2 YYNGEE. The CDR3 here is CASSPPIRLAGAMEQYV. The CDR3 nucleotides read TGTGCCAGCAGCCCCCCTATACGGCTAGCGGGAGCAATGGAGCAGTACGTC.

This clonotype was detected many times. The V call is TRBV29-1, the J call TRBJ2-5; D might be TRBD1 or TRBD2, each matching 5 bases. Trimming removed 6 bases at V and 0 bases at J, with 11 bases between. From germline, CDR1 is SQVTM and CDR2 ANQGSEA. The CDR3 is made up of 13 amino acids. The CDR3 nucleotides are TGCAGCGTGGGGACGGGGAACCAAGAGACCCAGTACTTC. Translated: CSVGTGNQETQYF.

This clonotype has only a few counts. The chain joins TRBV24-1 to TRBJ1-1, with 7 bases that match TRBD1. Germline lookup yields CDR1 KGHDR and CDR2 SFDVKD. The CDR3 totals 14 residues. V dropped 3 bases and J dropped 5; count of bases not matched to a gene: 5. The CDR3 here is CATSDRQGGTEAFF. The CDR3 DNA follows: TGTGCCACCAGTGATAGACAGGGAGGGACTGAAGCTTTCTTT.

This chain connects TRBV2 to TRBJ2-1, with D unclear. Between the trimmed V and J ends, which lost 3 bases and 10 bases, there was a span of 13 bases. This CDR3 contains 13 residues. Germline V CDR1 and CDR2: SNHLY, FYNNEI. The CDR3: CASSDGRWSEQFF. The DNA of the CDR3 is TGTGCCAGCAGTGATGGCAGGTGGTCGGAGCAGTTCTTC.

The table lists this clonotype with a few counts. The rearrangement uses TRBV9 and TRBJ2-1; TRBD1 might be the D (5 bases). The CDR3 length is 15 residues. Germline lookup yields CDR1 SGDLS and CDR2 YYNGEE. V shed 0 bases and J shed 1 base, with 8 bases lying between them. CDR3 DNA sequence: TGTGCCAGCAGCGTAGGGGGCGGATCCTACAATGAGCAGTTCTTC. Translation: CASSVGGGSYNEQFF.

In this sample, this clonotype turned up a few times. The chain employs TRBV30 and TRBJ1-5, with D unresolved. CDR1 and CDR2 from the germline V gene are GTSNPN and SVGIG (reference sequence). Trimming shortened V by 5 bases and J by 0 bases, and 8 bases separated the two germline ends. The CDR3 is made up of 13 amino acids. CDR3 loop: CAWSKDSNQPQHF. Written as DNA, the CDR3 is TGTGCCTGGTCAAAGGATAGCAATCAGCCCCAGCATTTT.

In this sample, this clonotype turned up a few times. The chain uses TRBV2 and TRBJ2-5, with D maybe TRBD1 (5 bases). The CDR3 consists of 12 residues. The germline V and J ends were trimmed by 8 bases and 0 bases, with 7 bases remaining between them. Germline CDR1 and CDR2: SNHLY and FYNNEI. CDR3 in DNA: TGTGCCAGCTACAGGTACCAAGAGACCCAGTACTTC. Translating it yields CASYRYQETQYF.

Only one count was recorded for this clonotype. CDR3 nucleotides: TGTGCCAGCAGCCACCGGGACAGGCTATATACGCAGTATTTT. Translation: CASSHRDRLYTQYF. The chain couples TRBV7-8 to TRBJ2-3; 8 nucleotides align to TRBD1. Germline lookup yields CDR1 SGHVS and CDR2 FQNEAQ. Losses at the gene ends were 5 bases for V and 7 bases for J; bases not matched to a gene: 8. CDR3 length equals 14 residues.

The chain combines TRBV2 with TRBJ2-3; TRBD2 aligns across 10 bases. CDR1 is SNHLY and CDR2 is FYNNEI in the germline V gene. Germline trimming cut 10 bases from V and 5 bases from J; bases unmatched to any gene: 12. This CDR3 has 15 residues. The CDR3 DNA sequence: TGTGCCACAGCTAGATTTAGGACTAGCGGAGATACGCAGTATTTT. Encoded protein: CATARFRTSGDTQYF.